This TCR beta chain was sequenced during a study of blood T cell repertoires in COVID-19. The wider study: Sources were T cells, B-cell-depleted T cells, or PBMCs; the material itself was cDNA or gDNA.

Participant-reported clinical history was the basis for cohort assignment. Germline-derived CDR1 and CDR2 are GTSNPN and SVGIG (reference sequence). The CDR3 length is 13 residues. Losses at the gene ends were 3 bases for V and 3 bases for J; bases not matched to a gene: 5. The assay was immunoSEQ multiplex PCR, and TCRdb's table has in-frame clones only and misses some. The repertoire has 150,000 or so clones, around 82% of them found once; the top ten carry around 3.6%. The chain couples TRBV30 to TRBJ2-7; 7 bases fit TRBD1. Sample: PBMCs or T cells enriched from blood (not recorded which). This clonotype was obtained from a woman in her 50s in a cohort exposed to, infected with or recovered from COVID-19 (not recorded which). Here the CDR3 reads CAWRAQGLYEQYF. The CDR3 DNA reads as TGTGCCTGGAGGGCACAGGGGCTCTACGAGCAGTACTTC.